The clone carrying this TCR beta chain has only a few counts. These data originate in a study of blood T cell repertoires in COVID-19. Study background: COVID-19 samples, acute and convalescent, were from the United States, Italy and Spain. PBMCs, B-cell-depleted T cells, or T cells provided the cDNA or gDNA that made up the material.

As originally analysed: Estimation of nucleated cell counts was performed using reference gene primer amplification. Only in-frame clones appear in the TCRdb table, and some are missing; sequencing was by immunoSEQ multiplex PCR. Clone size and V and J calls were adopted from that table, with D and trimming inferred from the DNA. The sample consists of around 30,000 clones, approximately 86% of them appearing once. The CDR3 contains 15 residues. Germline trimming cut 0 bases from V and 4 bases from J; bases unmatched to any gene: 6. Germline loops: CDR1 SEHNR, CDR2 FQNEAQ (reference sequence). The clonotype comes from a man aged 45-65 years with active or convalescent COVID-19. The sequenced sample was peripheral blood. This chain links TRBV7-9 with TRBJ2-7; 7 positions match TRBD2. CDR3 in DNA: TGTGCCAGCAGCTTAGCGGGAGGGCGGTCGTACGAGCAGTACTTC. Translation: CASSLAGGRSYEQYF.